This T cell receptor beta chain was documented in a study of chemoradiotherapy in HPV16-positive cancers. Study details: Candidate HPV-specific clones and shared TCR motifs came from two HPV16-positive patients. Study-wide findings and caveats: Non-HPV-specific T cells did not expand in tumors during treatment, whereas candidate HPV-specific clones and E7-related motifs did. In HPV16-positive patients, HPV-responsive T-cell expansion tracked better recurrence-free survival.

Turning to this clone: Its specificity is not known.

Using immunoSEQ multiplex PCR, the repertoire was profiled, and TCRdb retains in-frame clones only, with some absent. The sample lists around 15,000 clones, more than 75% seen once, with about a tenth in the top ten. The CDR3 covers 13 residues. Germline V CDR1 and CDR2: KGHSH, LQKENI. V trimming: 2 bases; J trimming: 8 bases; junction bases outside the gene matches: 2. The biological material was taken from a patient who underwent chemoradiotherapy. This clonotype originated in a human donor with HPV-associated anogenital cancer. V is TRBV18 and J is TRBJ1-2, with 10 positions matching TRBD1. The CDR3 region has the DNA TGTGCCAGCTCACCAGGACAGGGGGACGGCTACACCTTC. It specifies CASSPGQGDGYTF.